This T cell receptor (delta chain) was captured in a study of Vδ1+ human thymocytes. Unmatched junction bases numbered 15, after V lost 5 bases and J lost 8 bases. CDR1 TSWWSYY and CDR2 QGS come from the germline V gene. There are 16 residues in the CDR3. The study's findings and limits: Thymic TRG and TRD repertoires appeared highly polyclonal, with Gaussian CDR3 length distributions.

Concerning this clone: The antigen is not known.

RNA was extracted from the cells and then reverse transcribed. Multiplex PCR used pooled V-gene forward primers and a constant-region reverse primer to amplify CDR3s. TCRdb redid the clone calls on the multiplex PCR reads with CATT. The sample records 45,000 to 60,000 delta-chain clones, 15% to 20% being singletons. This rearrangement joins TRDV1 to TRDJ1; 9 nucleotides line up with TRDD2. The sequence came from a boy less than two years old who had congenital heart surgery. The sequencing input was Vdelta1+ gamma-delta thymocytes from the thymus. As for subset: FACS-sorted CD3+ TCRalphabeta- TCRVdelta1+ TCRVdelta2- thymocytes. CDR3 residues: CALGKGAFLRRGKLIF. The CDR3, as DNA: TGTGCTCTTGGGAAGGGAGCCTTCCTACGACGTGGGAAACTCATCTTT.